This T cell receptor beta chain was observed in a study of blood T cell repertoires in COVID-19. At the level of the study: The analysed material was cDNA or gDNA that came from T cells, B-cell-depleted T cells, or PBMCs.

Germline V gene data show CDR1 as MNHEY and CDR2 as SVGEGT. V lost 2 bases, J lost 2 bases, and 6 bases stayed unmatched. This CDR3 spans 15 amino acids. Original processing notes: Amplified reference gene primers provided the basis for estimating nucleated cell counts. Only in-frame clones appear in the TCRdb table, and some are missing; sequencing was by immunoSEQ multiplex PCR. V, J and clone size derive from that table, while D and trimming were established from the DNA sequence. The repertoire holds approximately 390,000 clones, with more than 70% as singletons. The TCR originated in an older woman with COVID-19, enrolled during active disease. The chain links TRBV6-2 or TRBV6-3 to TRBJ2-7; 7 bases map to TRBD2. Sequenced input: peripheral blood. CDR3 protein: CASSYGAGLTYEQYF. In DNA, the CDR3 is TGTGCCAGCAGTTACGGAGCGGGGCTGACCTACGAGCAGTACTTC.